The 25 T cell receptor beta chains in this list originate from one sample, sequenced in a study of cytomegalovirus exposure and HLA in healthy donors. PCR used 60 Vbeta primers and 13 Jbeta primers. Measured with immunoSEQ multiplex PCR; TCRdb has only the in-frame clones, and not every one. The profile covers more than 100,000 clones, with 15% appearing a single time and 1.9% taken by the ten largest. The specimen was PBMCs. These receptors all stem from a woman between 18 and 29 years old in good health and CMV-seronegative.

In its sample, this clone was seen a few times. CDR3 protein: CASSEVGFGYEQYF. The CDR3 DNA follows: TGTGCCAGCAGTGAAGTCGGTTTCGGCTACGAGCAGTACTTC. This sequence joins TRBV2 and TRBJ2-7; D remains unclear. This CDR3 region has 14 residues. Germline V gene sequence: CDR1 SNHLY, CDR2 FYNNEI. V dropped 1 base and J dropped 3 bases, with 10 bases sitting between them.

In DNA, the CDR3 is TGTGCCAGCAGCCCCGGACTAGCGGTAGACAATGAGCAGTTCTTC. Protein product: CASSPGLAVDNEQFF. The rearrangement links TRBV5-4 to TRBJ2-1, with 10 bases aligning to TRBD2. V gave up 4 bases and J gave up 5 bases; unmatched junction bases: 6. The CDR3 has 15 amino acids. CDR1 and CDR2 from the germline V gene are SGHNT and YYREEE (reference sequence).

This chain uses TRBV5-1 with TRBJ2-7; 10 bases line up with TRBD1. Unmatched junction bases numbered 6, after V lost 0 bases and J lost 3 bases. The CDR3 runs to 16 residues. CDR1 and CDR2 from the germline V gene are SGHRS and YFSETQ. The CDR3, as DNA: TGCGCCAGCAGCTTGGTCCGACAGGGGGCTATCTACGAGCAGTACTTC. This gives the protein CASSLVRQGAIYEQYF.

The V and J genes are TRBV4-1 and TRBJ2-1; 10 bases agree with TRBD2. After removal of 4 bases from V and 1 base from J, the junction contained 4 bases not matched to a gene. This CDR3 comprises 16 residues. CDR1 and CDR2 (germline): MGHRA, YSYEKL. This CDR3 is CASSPRTSGSYNEQFF. Written as DNA, the CDR3 is TGCGCCAGCAGCCCCCGGACTAGCGGTTCCTACAATGAGCAGTTCTTC.

CDR3 nucleotides: TGTGCCAGCAGCCGAGGACAGGATCAAGAGACCCAGTACTTC. Amino acids: CASSRGQDQETQYF. The J gene is TRBJ2-5, the V gene TRBV7-9, with TRBD1 identical over 7 bases. Per the germline V gene, CDR1 is SEHNR and CDR2 is FQNEAQ (reference sequence). The J segment lost 2 bases and the V segment lost 5 bases, leaving 5 bases of the junction unmatched. The CDR3 is 14 amino acids.

The chain links TRBV4-3 to TRBJ1-2; 7 bases match TRBD1. Germline lookup yields CDR1 LGHNA and CDR2 YSLEER. The CDR3 is 15 residues long. Trimming at V came to 1 base and at J to 4 bases, leaving 6 bases not matched to a gene. The CDR3 reads CASSQGGNRGYGYTF. The CDR3, as DNA: TGCGCCAGCAGCCAAGGTGGGAACAGGGGCTATGGCTACACCTTC.

The chain employs TRBV4-1 and TRBJ2-1; 13 nucleotides line up with TRBD2. Germline values: CDR1 MGHRA, CDR2 YSYEKL. The CDR3 length is 16 residues. Trimming took 8 bases from V and 3 from J; bases not matched to a gene: 7. CDR3 residues: CASSGTSGVYYNEQFF. CDR3 coding DNA: TGCGCCAGCTCAGGGACTAGCGGGGTTTACTACAATGAGCAGTTCTTC.

The chain carries TRBV30 and TRBJ1-2; 9 positions match TRBD1. V shed 5 bases and J 6 bases; nucleotides not matched to a gene: 4. The CDR3 is 12 amino acids. CDR1 and CDR2 (germline): GTSNPN, SVGIG (reference sequence). The DNA of the CDR3 is TGTGCCTGGGGAGACAGGGGGAATGGCTACACCTTC. Its protein product is CAWGDRGNGYTF.

This clone was counted between two and nine times. The rearrangement joins TRBV2 to TRBJ2-7; 7 bases fit TRBD2. Germline CDR1 is SNHLY and CDR2 is FYNNEI. CDR3 size: 14 residues. V gave up 7 bases and J gave up 3 bases; unmatched junction bases: 9. CDR3 residues: CASKGQRGLYEQYF. Here the CDR3 DNA reads TGTGCCAGCAAGGGCCAGCGGGGACTCTACGAGCAGTACTTC.

This clone was picked up a small number of times. This CDR3 is CASSIQGAASSYNSPLHF. The DNA for the CDR3 is TGTGCCAGTAGTATACAGGGGGCTGCAAGCTCCTATAATTCACCCCTCCACTTT. The V gene is TRBV19, the J gene TRBJ1-6; TRBD1 aligns across 8 bases. Germline CDR1 and CDR2: LNHDA and SQIVND (reference sequence). Trimming at V came to 2 bases and at J to 0 bases, leaving 6 bases not matched to a gene. This CDR3 has 18 residues. The complete variable domain, with remaining parts taken from reference TRBV19 and TRBJ1-6, reads DGGITQSPKYLFRKEGQNVTLSCEQNLNHDAMYWYRQDPGQGLRLIYYSQIVNDFQKGDIAEGYSVSREKKESFPLTVTSAQKNPTAFYLCASSIQGAASSYNSPLHFGNGTRLTVT.

The chain combines TRBV18 with TRBJ1-4; D not certain. The CDR3 consists of 17 residues. Germline CDR1 is KGHSH and CDR2 is LQKENI. Trimming stripped 0 bases from V and 2 bases from J, with 13 bases between. As DNA, the CDR3 is TGTGCCAGCTCACCACCATGGGCGAAACTGACTAATGAAAAACTGTTTTTT. Translation: CASSPPWAKLTNEKLFF.

In this sample, this clone turned up a few times. DNA for the CDR3: TGTGCCAGCAGCCCGCGGACGGGAAATCAGCCCCAGCATTTT. Translation gives CASSPRTGNQPQHF. The chain joins TRBV11-2 to TRBJ1-5; D remains ambiguous. Germline V gene sequence: CDR1 SGHAT, CDR2 FQNNGV. This CDR3 spans 14 amino acids. V dropped 5 bases and J dropped 4 bases, with 12 bases sitting between them.

This chain uses TRBV27 with TRBJ2-7, with 8 bases lining up with TRBD2. Per germline, CDR1 MNHEY and CDR2 SMNVEV (reference sequence). Germline trimming cut 3 bases from V and 9 bases from J; bases unmatched to any gene: 13. This CDR3 has 15 residues. Written as DNA, the CDR3 is TGTGCCAGCAGTTTCGGAGGCGGGAGGTATAACGGGCAGTACTTC. Its translation: CASSFGGGRYNGQYF.

A note on this clone: Within the sample, other DNA sequences also encode this same CDR3. The chain couples TRBV19 to TRBJ2-2; TRBD1 matches at 8 bases. The CDR3 is 16 residues long. Germline assignment: CDR1 LNHDA and CDR2 SQIVND (reference sequence). The V and J ends lost 1 base and 5 bases, in that order; junction bases with no gene match: 6. CDR3 amino acids: CASSIGQGAGTGELFF. Here the CDR3 DNA reads TGTGCCAGTAGTATAGGCCAGGGGGCCGGGACCGGGGAGCTGTTTTTT.

This clone was picked up a small number of times. The chain links TRBV2 to TRBJ1-1; possibly TRBD1 for D (6 bases). The ends were cut back, 1 base at V and 3 bases at J, with 9 bases in the middle. The CDR3 is 14 amino acids. Germline values: CDR1 SNHLY, CDR2 FYNNEI. The CDR3 region has the DNA TGTGCCAGCAGTGAAGGAGGGGGTCACACTGAAGCTTTCTTT. Translating it yields CASSEGGGHTEAFF.

The rearrangement joins TRBV10-3 to TRBJ2-3; no firm D call. The V and J ends lost 6 bases and 3 bases respectively, with 10 bases between them. Germline V gene lookup returns CDR1 ENHRY and CDR2 SYGVKD. The CDR3 spans 13 residues. The CDR3 spells CAISPTQTDTQYF. The CDR3, as DNA: TGTGCCATCAGCCCGACTCAAACAGATACGCAGTATTTT.

There are a few counts of this clone. The chain combines TRBV29-1 with TRBJ1-1; TRBD1 might be the D (5 bases). The CDR3 runs 13 residues. Germline values: CDR1 SQVTM, CDR2 ANQGSEA. The ends were cut back, 7 bases at V and 4 bases at J, with 16 bases in the middle. The CDR3 DNA reads as TGCAGCGAGATGACAGTGGAGGGCACTGAAGCTTTCTTT. It translates to CSEMTVEGTEAFF.

Notes on this clone: Here the CDR3 omits its conserved ending phenylalanine or tryptophan, so a read error is the likely source. This chain links TRBV30 with TRBJ1-1; D is ambiguous. Trimming took off 4 bases at V and 0 bases at J, with 12 bases between the two ends. The CDR3 runs to 14 residues. Germline V gives CDR1 GTSNPN, CDR2 SVGIG (reference sequence). CDR3: CAWTPGGMNTEAFL. The CDR3 DNA is TGTGCCTGGACCCCAGGAGGGATGAACACTGAAGCTTTCTTG.

This clone has more than one count but fewer than ten. The genes are TRBV7-3 and TRBJ1-2; D perhaps matches TRBD1 (6 bases). V lost 5 bases to trimming and J lost 7 bases, with 17 bases between them. This CDR3 spans 14 amino acids. CDR1 and CDR2 (germline): SGHTA, FQGTGA. The CDR3 spells CASSQPGHQGGYTF. CDR3 nucleotide sequence: TGTGCCAGCAGCCAACCGGGACACCAGGGTGGCTACACCTTC.

This clone was seen a handful of times. The CDR3 DNA reads TGCGCCAGCAGCCAAGTAGGAGTCAGGGGGCCCAAAAACATTCAGTACTTC. It yields the protein CASSQVGVRGPKNIQYF. The genes are TRBV4-3 and TRBJ2-4, with 8 nucleotides matching TRBD1. This CDR3 has 17 residues. J was trimmed by 2 bases and V by 1 base; bases with no gene match: 7. Germline V lookup: CDR1 LGHNA, CDR2 YSLEER.

V is TRBV28 and J is TRBJ1-2; D unclear. The CDR3 is 15 residues long. Between the trimmed V and J ends, which lost 5 bases and 3 bases, there was a span of 16 bases. Germline CDR1 MDHEN, CDR2 SYDVKM. CDR3 coding DNA: TGTGCCAGCAGTCGCGCAGGTTTGGGTGACTATGGCTACACCTTC. Protein: CASSRAGLGDYGYTF.

This clone was seen a few times. The chain has TRBV6-1 and TRBJ2-3; 13 positions agree with TRBD2. The CDR3 is 16 residues long. The junction had 5 bases not matched to a gene; V was cut back by 2 bases and J by 6 bases. CDR1 and CDR2 from the germline V gene are MNHNS and SASEGT. CDR3 amino acids: CASSEFTSGGEDTQYF. The CDR3 nucleotides are TGTGCCAGCAGTGAATTCACTAGCGGGGGGGAGGATACGCAGTATTTT.

This clone was seen only a few times. The J gene is TRBJ2-7, the V gene TRBV19; D unclear. The CDR3 has 14 residues. The V and J ends lost 6 bases and 0 bases respectively, with 12 bases between them. Germline lookup yields CDR1 LNHDA and CDR2 SQIVND (reference sequence). The CDR3 DNA reads TGTGCCAGTAGGACTCATTTTAGCTCCTACGAGCAGTACTTC. It codes for CASRTHFSSYEQYF. Combining the CDR3 with reference TRBV19 and TRBJ2-7 gives the whole variable domain DGGITQSPKYLFRKEGQNVTLSCEQNLNHDAMYWYRQDPGQGLRLIYYSQIVNDFQKGDIAEGYSVSREKKESFPLTVTSAQKNPTAFYLCASRTHFSSYEQYFGPGTRLTVT.

The V and J genes are TRBV9 and TRBJ1-1; 8 bases match TRBD1. Germline-derived CDR1 and CDR2 are SGDLS and YYNGEE. The CDR3 is 16 residues long. The junction had 8 bases not matched to a gene; V was cut back by 2 bases and J by 2 bases. The CDR3 here is CASSVADRGRNTEAFF. The CDR3 DNA reads TGTGCCAGCAGCGTCGCAGACAGGGGAAGAAACACTGAAGCTTTCTTT. Full variable domain (outside the CDR3, taken from reference TRBV9 and TRBJ1-1): DSGVTQTPKHLITATGQRVTLRCSPRSGDLSVYWYQQSLDQGLQFLIQYYNGEERAKGNILERFSAQQFPDLHSELNLSSLELGDSALYFCASSVADRGRNTEAFFGQGTRLTVV.

This clone appeared a few times. This chain connects TRBV2 to TRBJ2-7; the D gene is possibly TRBD2 (6 bases). Germline V gives CDR1 SNHLY, CDR2 FYNNEI. V lost 2 bases, J lost 0 bases, and 17 bases lay in between. The CDR3 is made up of 17 amino acids. The CDR3 DNA reads as TGTGCCAGCAGTGAATCCAGCTTAGCGGCGAGCTCCTACGAGCAGTACTTC. Amino acids: CASSESSLAASSYEQYF.